This TCR beta chain was captured in a study of identical twins. About this clonotype itself: Its specificity is unknown.

Each CDR3 protein is one row after TCRdb ran MiXCR on the 5' RACE reads. This table holds 1.5 million to 2 million distinct CDR3 sequences, about 30% found once. Germline V gene lookup returns CDR1 MDHEN and CDR2 SYDVKM. This CDR3 is 15 amino acids long. Study-level results: Clonotypes of the beta chain that were abundant in cord blood carried fewer insertions (memory repertoires showed none).

The sequencing input was cord blood. This TCR was recovered from a newborn girl in good health. The rearrangement joins TRBV28 to TRBJ2-4; TRBD1 aligns across 9 bases. Judging by the DNA end, TRBJ2-7 fits better; the J call may be wrong. CDR3 amino acids: CASSSPGQGIHEQYF. The CDR3 coding sequence is TGTGCCAGCAGTTCTCCGGGACAGGGTATACACGAGCAGTACTTC.